This T cell receptor (beta chain) emerged from a study of identical twins' blood T cells (dated by TCRdb to between 2011 and 2013). About the study as a whole: Around 50 million Illumina reads were obtained across some 12 libraries, comprising six alpha-chain and six beta-chain libraries. To assess how genetics influences repertoire formation, the study used next-generation sequencing to compare the TCR alpha and beta chain repertoires of three pairs of monozygous twins. Points the paper makes about the study in general: Independent studies were stated to be required to validate the proposed role of the TCRalpha J segment in MHC recognition during thymic selection. How many CDR3 clonotypes two donors shared depended mainly on the product of their cloneset sizes, and the twins did not clearly stray from this trend. Environmental influences could not be excluded as an explanation for twin similarity, since twins were reared together. V gene usage, even among non-selected out-of-frame TCRbeta clonotypes, was reported to be markedly more similar within twin pairs than between unrelated donors. Looking at the most abundant TCRbeta clonotypes, every donor had more CDR3 sequences in common with her twin than with unrelated donors.

Six healthy women forming three monozygous twin pairs were used as donors. Each of the three twin pairs had been raised together, and the twins in each pair were thought likely to have encountered the same infectious agents and vaccines. TCR cDNA libraries were prepared from RNA that had been isolated from peripheral blood mononuclear cells. The method was 5' RACE. These reads were obtained on an Illumina Genome Analyzer IIx. The RNA-based TCR cDNA libraries were made using a previously described protocol that was modified in several ways. To prevent cross-contamination, sample-specific barcodes were introduced on both ends of each TCR cDNA library during cDNA synthesis and amplification. The authors processed their data as follows. Each library contained 2.2 to 3.6 million CDR3-containing reads, and somewhere between about 85,000 and nearly 500,000 clonotypes were identified for each individual. After reads with improper barcode index combinations were thrown out, a cloneset for each library was built using the MiTCR software. MiTCR filtered or rescued low-quality reads and corrected PCR and sequencing errors when assembling CDR3 clonotypes. Artificial out-of-frame clonotypes were mapped to in-frame sequences, with one indel allowed in the CDR3, and then removed. To measure how similar V and J gene usage was between donors, Jensen-Shannon divergence was divided by mean entropy. TCRdb reprocessing: public reads trimmed at Q25 with fastp, clones called with MiXCR, in-frame beta chains kept. Each CDR3 protein appears once, grouped with its most common genes and DNA. These V and J calls are TCRdb output, not the study's own analysis. This sample is represented by roughly 380,000 distinct CDR3 sequences; roughly 27% of them were singletons. The ten largest clones add up to 6% to 7% of the sample.

The germline V gene supplies CDR1 SGHTA and CDR2 FQGTGA. Trimming at the junction amounts to 3 bases on V and 0 bases on J, and the germline ends lie 6 bases apart. The CDR3 sequence holds 14 residues, the cysteine and phenylalanine included. Here the CDR3 DNA is all that survives: 42 bases in frame from base 1. This clonotype was observed a handful of times. Its specific antigen is unknown. No clone much larger than this one lies a single base away; base qualities are absent. The chain uses TRBV7-3 and TRBJ2-1; the D gene assignment is ambiguous. Material for sequencing was PBMCs. The clonotype comes from a woman aged 18 to 49 in good health. The DNA is TGTGCCAGCAGCTTCGGCGGCTCCTACAATGAGCAGTTCTTC. It encodes CASSFGGSYNEQFF. When the CDR3 is completed using the reference TRBV7-3 and TRBJ2-1 genes on either side, the full variable domain is GAGVSQTPSNKVTEKGKYVELRCDPISGHTALYWYRQSLGQGPEFLIYFQGTGAADDSGLPNDRFFAVRPEGSVSTLKIQRTERGDSAVYLCASSFGGSYNEQFFGPGTRLTVL.